Listed here are 5 T cell receptor beta chains from one sample, sequenced in a study of regulatory T cells in long-lasting Graves disease. Construction of TCR beta libraries relied on iRepertoire HTBI primers and on Arm-PCR targeting CDR3 regions. Each CDR3 protein is one row after TCRdb ran MiXCR on the multiplex PCR reads. The sample has fewer than 550,000 distinct CDR3 sequences, 15% to 20% seen once. Time point described: newly diagnosed GD, antithyroid drugs for less than 3 months. Isolated PBMC RNA provided the starting material for the TCR library. The sample was also linked to a second study, of T cells in Graves' hyperthyroidism and ophthalmopathy.

The sample in question was peripheral blood mononuclear cells (PBMCs), obtained at new diagnosis, from a patient treated with antithyroid drugs. Source of these receptors: a woman aged 18-30 years with Graves disease.

The chain combines TRBV10-2 with TRBJ1-4; D not resolved. The V end was cut by 7 bases, the J end by 4 bases, with 13 bases between. Germline CDR1 and CDR2: WSHSY and SAAADI. The CDR3 is 14 amino acids. CDR3 coding DNA: TGCGCCAGCAACAAGAATTCGGATAATGAAAAACTGTTTTTT. Its protein is CASNKNSDNEKLFF.

Of note for this clonotype: A read error may account for a junction end that differs from germline. V usage is TRBV20-1 and J usage is TRBJ2-5, with 12 bases matching TRBD2. From germline, CDR1 is DFQATT and CDR2 SNEGSKA (reference sequence). CDR3 length: 15 residues. The DNA for the CDR3 is TGCAGTGCTAGTAGCCTAGCGGGAGGGCCAGAGGCCCAGTACTTC. Protein product: CSASSLAGGPEAQYF.

This clonotype showed up many times. V and J are TRBV2 and TRBJ2-7, with 7 nucleotides matching TRBD1. This CDR3 has 14 residues. Trimming at V came to 4 bases and at J to 4 bases, leaving 7 bases not matched to a gene. Germline values: CDR1 SNHLY, CDR2 FYNNEI. The chain's CDR3 is CASSVSGTDYEQYF. The CDR3 DNA is TGTGCCAGCAGTGTTTCCGGGACAGATTACGAGCAGTACTTC.

The rearrangement uses TRBV7-9 and TRBJ2-1; 8 nucleotides align to TRBD1. This CDR3 comprises 19 residues. CDR1 SEHNR and CDR2 FQNEAQ come from the germline V gene (reference sequence). The V gene end was trimmed by 6 bases and the J gene end by 4 bases; junction bases not matched to a gene: 20. Here the CDR3 reads CASRAGTSKRDRTYNEQFF. The CDR3 region has the DNA TGTGCCAGCAGAGCTGGGACGTCTAAACGGGACAGGACGTACAATGAGCAGTTCTTC.

The chain recombines TRBV25-1 with TRBJ2-3; D is unclear. Looked up from germline, CDR1 is MGHDK and CDR2 is SYGVNS. V was pared by 7 bases and J by 4 bases, with 12 bases between. This CDR3 is built from 13 residues. The CDR3 protein is CASIDFGADTQYF. CDR3 DNA sequence: TGTGCCAGCATTGACTTCGGCGCAGATACGCAGTATTTT. The variable domain in full, completed from reference TRBV25-1 and TRBJ2-3, reads EADIYQTPRYLVIGTGKKITLECSQTMGHDKMYWYQQDPGMELHLIHYSYGVNSTEKGDLSSESTVSRIRTEHFPLTLESARPSHTSQYLCASIDFGADTQYFGPGTRLTVL.